The 14 T cell receptor beta chains given below trace back to one sample, sequenced in a study of graft-versus-host responses after intestinal transplantation. Their antigen targets remain unknown. Profiling relied on immunoSEQ multiplex PCR, and the TCRdb table lists in-frame clones only, not all of them. The table includes about 70,000 clones, around 89% detected once. The specimen comprised unstimulated CD8+ T cells sorted from spleen or lymph node cells, sampled before transplant. The source of these receptors is a human donor who was the organ donor for an intestinal transplant.

The V gene is TRBV27, the J gene TRBJ2-7; D remains ambiguous. Trimming cost V 2 bases and J 6 bases, with 14 bases left between them. The germline V gene has CDR1 MNHEY and CDR2 SMNVEV (reference sequence). The CDR3 sequence is 14 residues long. This CDR3 is CASSLSPSSGEQYV. The CDR3 bases are TGTGCCAGCAGTTTAAGTCCTAGTTCTGGCGAGCAGTACGTC.

A note on this clone: One end of the junction is discordant with germline, which a read error may explain. This chain links TRBV7-3 with TRBJ2-1; 10 bases match TRBD2. The CDR3 is 16 amino acids. Germline loops: CDR1 SGHTA, CDR2 FQGTGA. CDR3 residues: CASTLAGGSPYNEQFF. The CDR3 DNA follows: TGTGCCAGCACCTTAGCGGGGGGTAGCCCCTACAATGAGCAGTTCTTC.

V is TRBV11-3 and J is TRBJ1-1; D call uncertain. The CDR3 is 13 amino acids. The germline V and J ends were trimmed by 1 base and 0 bases, with 3 bases remaining between them. Germline V gene lookup returns CDR1 SGHNT and CDR2 YENEEA. The CDR3 loop reads CASSLAMNTEAFF. DNA of the CDR3: TGTGCCAGCAGCTTAGCAATGAACACTGAAGCTTTCTTT.

V and J are TRBV4-3 and TRBJ1-1; D is perhaps TRBD1 (5 bases). V lost 4 bases and J 3 bases, leaving 9 bases between the germline ends. The CDR3 length is 13 residues. Germline lookup yields CDR1 LGHNA and CDR2 YSLEER. The CDR3: CASSRGWDTEAFF. The CDR3 region has the DNA TGCGCCAGCAGCCGGGGCTGGGACACTGAAGCTTTCTTT.

This sequence joins TRBV7-3 and TRBJ1-2, with a tentative D call TRBD1 (5 bases). Per germline, CDR1 SGHTA and CDR2 FQGTGA. The V and J ends lost 5 bases and 5 bases respectively, with 21 bases between them. The CDR3 has 16 amino acids. CDR3 residues: CASSPTDTQGPYGYTF. DNA of the CDR3: TGTGCCAGCAGCCCTACCGACACCCAGGGTCCATATGGCTACACCTTC.

The chain is built from TRBV5-6 and TRBJ1-2; 8 positions match TRBD1. CDR1 SGHDT and CDR2 YYEEEE come from the germline V gene. This CDR3 is 12 amino acids long. Germline trimming cut 2 bases from V and 9 bases from J; bases unmatched to any gene: 3. The CDR3: CASSFGTGRYTF. In DNA form, the CDR3 reads TGTGCCAGCAGCTTCGGGACAGGACGCTACACCTTC.

In nucleotides, the CDR3 is TGTGCCAGCAGCCCCCCCCGTGTAGATACGCAGTATTTT. It translates to CASSPPRVDTQYF. V gene TRBV13 combines with J gene TRBJ2-3, with D uncertain. Deletions cut 5 bases from V and 5 bases from J, with 11 bases between. Looked up from germline, CDR1 is PRHDT and CDR2 is FYEKMQ (reference sequence). The CDR3 sequence is 13 residues long.

The chain links TRBV7-7 to TRBJ2-1; 10 positions match TRBD2. The CDR3 is made up of 17 amino acids. Germline V gene sequence: CDR1 SSHAT, CDR2 FNYEAQ (reference sequence). The CDR3 nucleotides are TGTGCTAGCGCCCTCGGCCACCCGGGACTAGCGAACGATGAGCAGTTCTTC. Translating it yields CASALGHPGLANDEQFF.

The gene calls are TRBV27 and TRBJ1-5, with unresolved D. Between the trimmed V and J ends, which lost 8 bases and 1 base, there was a span of 12 bases. In germline, CDR1 is MNHEY, CDR2 SMNVEV (reference sequence). The CDR3 contains 14 residues. The DNA of the CDR3 is TGTGCCAGCGCCAAAACCGGGAGCAATCAGCCCCAGCATTTT. Its protein is CASAKTGSNQPQHF.

The genes are TRBV2 and TRBJ1-6; TRBD1 aligns across 10 bases. CDR1 is SNHLY, CDR2 FYNNEI, per germline. This CDR3 is built from 16 residues. The J segment lost 7 bases and the V segment lost 5 bases, leaving 8 bases of the junction unmatched. CDR3 bases: TGTGCCAGCAGTCTGGGGGGGACAGGGGTCAATTCACCCCTCCACTTT. It translates to CASSLGGTGVNSPLHF.

The J gene is TRBJ2-7, the V gene TRBV2; TRBD2 matches 12 bases. The end of the DNA fits TRBJ2-5 better, so the J call may be wrong. CDR1 and CDR2 (germline): SNHLY, FYNNEI. The CDR3 runs to 14 residues. The CDR3 here is CATILAGGPETQYF. The CDR3 bases are TGTGCCACCATCCTAGCGGGGGGGCCAGAGACCCAGTACTTC.

The chain joins TRBV27 to TRBJ2-7; tentatively, D is TRBD2 (6 bases). This CDR3 is built from 17 residues. Germline V CDR1 and CDR2: MNHEY, SMNVEV (reference sequence). The ends were cut back, 8 bases at V and 0 bases at J, with 23 bases in the middle. The CDR3 protein is CASGSLRRGDSSYEQYV. Written as DNA, the CDR3 is TGTGCCAGCGGTAGTCTTCGGCGGGGCGACAGCTCCTACGAGCAGTACGTC.

The chain employs TRBV4-1 and TRBJ2-1, with 9 bases that match TRBD1. The CDR3 extends over 16 amino acids. The trim removed 4 bases at V and 6 bases at J, leaving 10 bases unmatched. CDR1 is MGHRA, CDR2 YSYEKL, per germline. The CDR3: CASSRWDRVPPNEQFF. As DNA, the CDR3 is TGCGCCAGCAGCCGCTGGGACAGGGTTCCCCCCAATGAGCAGTTCTTC.

With respect to this clone: One junction end disagrees with the germline gene, perhaps due to a read error. The rearrangement links TRBV7-7 to TRBJ2-5; 9 nucleotides agree with TRBD1. Germline lookup yields CDR1 SSHAT and CDR2 FNYEAQ (reference sequence). The CDR3 is made up of 15 amino acids. The CDR3 protein is CASSLPGQGTETQYF. The CDR3 DNA sequence: TGTGCTAGCAGCTTGCCGGGACAGGGTACGGAGACCCAGTACTTC.